This entry concerns a single T cell receptor beta chain. V lost 8 bases, J lost 5 bases, and 9 bases lay in between. Germline CDR1 is LGHNT and CDR2 is FRNRAP. CDR3 size: 11 residues. On sorted subsets, replicate PCRs used 200 to 250 ng DNA, or 25,000 to 35,000 T cell genomes. Only in-frame clones appear in the TCRdb table, and some are missing; sequencing was by immunoSEQ multiplex PCR. Of millions of clones listed, 93% were seen once; the top ten hold over 1.5%. The data stem from a study of shared clonotypes between healthy human individuals. Study as a whole: Per-donor plates numbered three CD4 naive, three CD4 memory, two CD8 naive and one CD8 memory.

Naive-designated CD8 cells lacked CD45RO, were positively enriched for CCR7, and omitted terminally differentiated effector memory CD45RA+ cells. The rearrangement links TRBV12-5 to TRBJ1-1; possible D gene TRBD1, 5 bases. Input material: naive CD8+ T cells from PBMCs. The sequence was collected from a man aged 18 to 29 in good health. Some clones in this sample may be carry-over from other donors' samples. The CDR3 loop reads CASRGETEAFF. Here the CDR3 DNA reads TGTGCTAGTCGAGGGGAAACTGAAGCTTTCTTT.